These 32 T cell receptor beta chains were all obtained from the same sample, sequenced in a study of T cells in Graves' hyperthyroidism and ophthalmopathy (dated by TCRdb to between 2017 and 2020). The receptor library was made with multiplex PCR. Sequencer: Illumina HiSeq 2000. The TCR beta CDR3 regions were amplified from RNA transcripts. The TCR CDR3 was subjected to a first round of RT-PCR using the HTBI primer set and the Qiagen OneStep RT-PCR kit. TCRdb handled the public reads itself, with Q25 trimming in fastp and clone calling in MiXCR, and kept productive beta chains. Rows merge per CDR3 protein into single entries with the most common DNA and genes. The sample includes about 640,000 distinct CDR3 sequences, with less than 25% observed a single time. The ten biggest clones cover around a third of the sample. The source material was blood. All receptors derive from a man aged 25 to 40 with Graves' ophthalmopathy.

The genes are TRBV11-2 and TRBJ1-3; 10 nucleotides line up with TRBD1. Germline V CDR1 and CDR2: SGHAT, FQNNGV. CDR3 length: 16 residues. V shed 4 bases, J shed 2 bases, and the junction held 5 bases outside the gene matches. The DNA for the CDR3 is TGTGCCAGCAGCTCCCGCGACAGGGGGCCTGGAAACACCATATATTTT. Amino acids: CASSSRDRGPGNTIYF.

This clonotype appeared once. This sequence joins TRBV28 and TRBJ1-2, with TRBD1 matching 9 bases. Germline CDR1 is MDHEN and CDR2 is SYDVKM. This CDR3 is 13 amino acids long. The trim removed 11 bases at V and 7 bases at J, leaving 11 bases unmatched. CDR3 sequence: CAGRDRANGGYTF. CDR3 sequence (DNA): TGTGCCGGCCGGGACAGGGCTAATGGTGGCTACACCTTC.

The rearrangement links TRBV29-1 to TRBJ2-3; D call uncertain. Deletions cut 3 bases from V and 6 bases from J, with 10 bases between. Germline V gives CDR1 SQVTM, CDR2 ANQGSEA. The CDR3 totals 12 residues. The CDR3 sequence: CSVETGLDTQYF. In DNA form, the CDR3 reads TGCAGCGTTGAGACCGGTTTGGATACGCAGTATTTT.

V gene TRBV2 combines with J gene TRBJ2-1; no reliable D call. V was clipped by 3 bases and J by 6 bases, with 6 bases between them. This CDR3 comprises 12 residues. The germline V gene has CDR1 SNHLY and CDR2 FYNNEI. CDR3 nucleotides: TGTGCCAGCAGTGAGGCTTCCAATGAGCAGTTCTTC. It encodes CASSEASNEQFF.

V gene TRBV6-1 combines with J gene TRBJ1-2; 8 bases line up with TRBD1. After removal of 5 bases from V and 1 base from J, the junction contained 9 bases not matched to a gene. The germline V gene encodes CDR1 MNHNS and CDR2 SASEGT. This CDR3 region has 16 residues. The CDR3 sequence is CASSRLPGGLNYGYTF. Here the CDR3 DNA reads TGTGCCAGCAGTAGACTCCCAGGGGGCCTTAACTATGGCTACACCTTC.

The chain has TRBV6-2 or TRBV6-3 and TRBJ2-7; D may be TRBD1 or TRBD2 (5 bases each). Germline-derived CDR1 and CDR2 are MNHEY and SVGEGT. Between the trimmed V and J ends, which lost 6 bases and 2 bases, there was a span of 20 bases. There are 16 residues in the CDR3. CDR3 in DNA: TGTGCCAGCAGCCAGACTTTCCGGGACGGGCCCTACGAGCAGTACTTC. This translates into CASSQTFRDGPYEQYF.

This clonotype appeared many times. The rearrangement uses TRBV7-9 and TRBJ2-7; 10 bases are shared with TRBD2. Germline V gene lookup returns CDR1 SEHNR and CDR2 FQNEAQ (reference sequence). V trimming: 4 bases; J trimming: 0 bases; junction bases outside the gene matches: 9. The CDR3 has 17 amino acids. The CDR3 DNA reads as TGTGCCAGCAGCTCCACTACTAGCGGGAAGAACTCCTACGAGCAGTACTTC. Encoded protein: CASSSTTSGKNSYEQYF.

This clonotype was picked up many times. The rearrangement joins TRBV6-1 to TRBJ2-3; 7 positions agree with TRBD2. V lost 1 base and J lost 2; bases outside the gene matches: 6. The length of the CDR3 is 16 residues. The germline gives CDR1 MNHNS, CDR2 SASEGT. The CDR3 sequence: CASSEGLARNTDTQYF. The CDR3 DNA is TGTGCCAGCAGTGAAGGACTAGCCCGAAACACAGATACGCAGTATTTT.

This rearrangement joins TRBV13 to TRBJ2-1; the D gene could be TRBD1 or TRBD2 (6 bases each). The V gene's germline CDR1 is PRHDT and CDR2 FYEKMQ (reference sequence). V was cut by 1 base and J by 3 bases, with 13 bases left in between. This CDR3 has 16 residues. The CDR3 sequence: CASSLVGGPYYNEQFF. CDR3 nucleotide sequence: TGTGCCAGCAGCTTAGTCGGGGGCCCCTACTACAATGAGCAGTTCTTC. The full variable domain, completed using reference TRBV13 and TRBJ2-1, is AAGVIQSPRHLIKEKRETATLKCYPIPRHDTVYWYQQGPGQDPQFLISFYEKMQSDKGSIPDRFSAQQFSDYHSELNMSSLELGDSALYFCASSLVGGPYYNEQFFGPGTRLTVL.

The CDR3 loop reads CASNRGGEQYF. The CDR3 DNA follows: TGTGCCAGCAACAGGGGCGGGGAGCAGTACTTC. The gene calls are TRBV6-1 and TRBJ2-7; 7 positions match TRBD1. The germline V gene has CDR1 MNHNS and CDR2 SASEGT. V shed 7 bases, J shed 7 bases, and the junction held 4 bases outside the gene matches. This CDR3 has 11 residues.

V and J are TRBV5-1 and TRBJ2-1; 8 bases map to TRBD2. The germline gives CDR1 SGHRS, CDR2 YFSETQ. With 0 bases clipped from V and 5 bases from J, the junction kept 4 bases outside the gene matches. This CDR3 is 15 amino acids long. The CDR3 DNA reads as TGCGCCAGCAGCTTGGCCGTAGCGGGAAACAATGAGCAGTTCTTC. Translating gives CASSLAVAGNNEQFF.

This clonotype was counted ten times or more. The chain couples TRBV20-1 to TRBJ2-1; 11 bases map to TRBD2. The V gene's germline CDR1 is DFQATT and CDR2 SNEGSKA (reference sequence). The CDR3 runs 16 residues. Germline trimming cut 4 bases from V and 2 bases from J; bases unmatched to any gene: 7. The CDR3 region has the DNA TGCAGTGCTAAAAAGGCTAGCGGGAGGACCTACAATGAGCAGTTCTTC. This encodes CSAKKASGRTYNEQFF.

This clonotype was seen only a few times. The chain carries TRBV6-1 and TRBJ2-1, with 7 bases fitting TRBD1. The CDR3 has 14 residues. V was pared by 6 bases and J by 1 base, with 3 bases of the junction left unmatched. Looked up from germline, CDR1 is MNHNS and CDR2 is SASEGT. The CDR3 DNA follows: TGTGCCAGCAGGGCAGGGGGATCCTACAATGAGCAGTTCTTC. It is translated as CASRAGGSYNEQFF.

This clonotype was observed a few times. V is TRBV6-5 and J is TRBJ2-7; D call uncertain. V was trimmed by 2 bases and J by 7 bases, leaving 9 bases between them. The CDR3 is 12 amino acids. CDR1 MNHEY and CDR2 SVGAGI come from the germline V gene. CDR3 sequence (DNA): TGTGCCAGCAGTTACACCGGTAGGGAGCAGTACTTC. Its translation is CASSYTGREQYF.

The sample holds a few counts of this clonotype. As DNA, the CDR3 is TGTGCCAGCAGACGTCACGGCGGGACAGATACGCAGTATTTT. This sequence encodes CASRRHGGTDTQYF. This rearrangement joins TRBV27 to TRBJ2-3, with D possibly TRBD2 on 5 matching bases. Germline V lookup: CDR1 MNHEY, CDR2 SMNVEV (reference sequence). V dropped 6 bases and J dropped 3 bases, with 13 bases sitting between them. The CDR3 spans 14 residues.

The table lists this clonotype with a few counts. The chain uses TRBV24-1 and TRBJ2-1; D may correspond to TRBD1 or TRBD2 (5 bases each). Trimming stripped 3 bases from V and 8 bases from J, with 19 bases between. Germline V gene sequence: CDR1 KGHDR, CDR2 SFDVKD. The CDR3 totals 16 residues. Written as DNA, the CDR3 is TGTGCCACCAGTGATCCTGGTCGGGGCCCTGGGGATGAGCAGTTCTTC. This codes for CATSDPGRGPGDEQFF.

The rearrangement links TRBV11-2 to TRBJ2-5; maybe TRBD1 (6 bases). Per germline, CDR1 SGHAT and CDR2 FQNNGV. Trimming took 6 bases from V and 5 from J, leaving 16 bases between them. The CDR3 covers 14 residues. The CDR3 DNA sequence: TGTGCCAGCAGGCTGGGACACCCTTCGGAGACCCAGTACTTC. Translation: CASRLGHPSETQYF.

This clonotype was observed many times. The rearrangement links TRBV20-1 to TRBJ1-1, with TRBD1 identical over 9 bases. V shed 6 bases, J shed 6 bases, and the junction held 8 bases outside the gene matches. Germline lookup yields CDR1 DFQATT and CDR2 SNEGSKA (reference sequence). The length of the CDR3 is 13 residues. CDR3 coding DNA: TGCAGTGCCCCGGGACAGGGTTACCCTGAAGCTTTCTTT. This translates into CSAPGQGYPEAFF.

This clonotype was counted a few times. The rearrangement links TRBV6-1 to TRBJ1-1, with TRBD1 as a possible D gene (6 bases). In germline, CDR1 is MNHNS, CDR2 SASEGT. With 4 bases removed from V and 0 bases from J, the gap between germline ends came to 9 bases. This CDR3 contains 14 residues. DNA of the CDR3: TGTGCCAGCAGTGGGACAGAGTTGAACACTGAAGCTTTCTTT. Encoded protein: CASSGTELNTEAFF.

With regard to this clonotype: Because the CDR3 is missing its conserved closing phenylalanine or tryptophan, this is likely a read error. This sequence joins TRBV2 and TRBJ1-2; a weak D match, TRBD1 (6 bases). Germline V CDR1 and CDR2: SNHLY, FYNNEI. Trimming pared 6 bases from V and 4 bases from J, leaving 9 bases between. CDR3 length: 12 amino acids. The DNA of the CDR3 is TGTGCCAGCAGGTGGGACATCTATGGCTACACCCTC. This codes for CASRWDIYGYTL.

CDR3 sequence reads: CASSSGQGAPDTQYF. CDR3 in DNA: TGTGCCAGCAGTTCGGGACAGGGGGCCCCAGATACGCAGTATTTT. This chain links TRBV27 with TRBJ2-3; 12 bases are shared with TRBD1. The CDR3 runs to 15 residues. The V gene end was trimmed by 4 bases and the J gene end by 4 bases; junction bases not matched to a gene: 3. CDR1 and CDR2 from the germline V gene are MNHEY and SMNVEV (reference sequence).

This chain joins TRBV28 and TRBJ2-7; D might be TRBD2 (5 bases). The V and J ends lost 2 bases and 3 bases respectively, with 11 bases between them. Germline-derived CDR1 and CDR2 are MDHEN and SYDVKM. The CDR3 spans 14 residues. The CDR3 DNA is TGTGCCAGCAGTTTAGTGGGAGAGGACTACGAGCAGTACTTC. It translates to CASSLVGEDYEQYF.

This clonotype occurred a few times. This sequence joins TRBV5-1 and TRBJ1-2, with D maybe TRBD1 (5 bases). Germline V gene sequence: CDR1 SGHRS, CDR2 YFSETQ. This CDR3 has 15 amino acids. Trimming left V 5 bases short and J 8 bases short, with 22 bases between. CDR3 residues: CASSRGLHGMGGYTF. Here the CDR3 DNA reads TGCGCCAGCAGTCGGGGACTGCACGGGATGGGAGGCTACACCTTC.

The sample holds many counts of this clonotype. The V and J genes are TRBV10-3 and TRBJ1-5, with D hard to call. V was pared by 8 bases and J by 3 bases, with 11 bases between. Germline V lookup: CDR1 ENHRY, CDR2 SYGVKD. The CDR3 is 13 amino acids. The CDR3 loop reads CAIGLPNNQPQHF. For the CDR3, the DNA is TGTGCCATCGGACTTCCAAACAATCAGCCCCAGCATTTT.

This clonotype has only a few counts. The chain carries TRBV7-9 and TRBJ2-3, with 14 bases fitting TRBD2. J gave up 3 bases and V 4 bases, and 3 bases lay outside the gene matches. The length of the CDR3 is 16 residues. The germline gives CDR1 SEHNR, CDR2 FQNEAQ (reference sequence). CDR3 residues: CASSSGLAGETDTQYF. As DNA, the CDR3 is TGTGCCAGCAGCTCGGGACTAGCGGGAGAGACAGATACGCAGTATTTT.

This clonotype was observed a handful of times. The chain has TRBV7-9 and TRBJ1-2; perhaps TRBD1 as D (5 bases). The CDR3 spans 18 residues. Germline CDR1 reads SEHNR; CDR2 reads FQNEAQ (reference sequence). Trimming cost V 5 bases and J 3 bases, with 25 bases left between them. The CDR3 loop is CASSGERGTPNRDYGYTF. The CDR3 DNA follows: TGTGCCAGCAGCGGAGAGAGGGGCACACCTAATCGGGACTATGGCTACACCTTC.

This clonotype was observed many times. V is TRBV18 and J is TRBJ2-2, with D perhaps matching TRBD1 (6 bases). The CDR3 spans 14 residues. Germline lookup yields CDR1 KGHSH and CDR2 LQKENI. The V and J ends lost 3 bases and 14 bases respectively, with 19 bases between them. CDR3 in DNA: TGTGCCAGCTCACCGAACAGGGACACCGGGTTACTGTTTTTT. Its translation: CASSPNRDTGLLFF.

The V and J genes are TRBV12-3 or TRBV12-4 and TRBJ2-4; D perhaps matches TRBD2 (6 bases). The CDR3 extends over 14 amino acids. Trimming took 6 bases from V and 6 from J, leaving 15 bases between them. Here the CDR3 reads CASSPAIGRNIQYF. CDR3 bases: TGTGCCAGCAGCCCCGCGATCGGGAGAAACATTCAGTACTTC.

Turning to this clonotype: Possible read error: a much larger clone is one base away. This chain joins TRBV7-2 and TRBJ2-7; D gene uncertain. The CDR3 runs to 13 residues. CDR1 SGHTA and CDR2 FQGNSA come from the germline V gene. Trimming removed 4 bases from V and 9 bases from J, with 16 bases in between. CDR3: CASSSRVRHGQYF. For the CDR3, the DNA is TGTGCCAGCAGCTCAAGAGTACGGCACGGGCAGTACTTC.

This clonotype has just a few counts. V usage is TRBV7-3 and J usage is TRBJ2-3; 9 bases are a match to TRBD2. The CDR3 has 16 amino acids. Germline V gene sequence: CDR1 SGHTA, CDR2 FQGTGA. The V gene end was trimmed by 1 base and the J gene end by 5 bases; junction bases not matched to a gene: 7. The CDR3 loop is CASSLIAGGPEDTQYF. CDR3 bases: TGTGCCAGCAGCTTAATCGCGGGAGGGCCAGAAGATACGCAGTATTTT. Full variable domain (remainder filled in from reference TRBV7-3 and TRBJ2-3): GAGVSQTPSNKVTEKGKYVELRCDPISGHTALYWYRQSLGQGPEFLIYFQGTGAADDSGLPNDRFFAVRPEGSVSTLKIQRTERGDSAVYLCASSLIAGGPEDTQYFGPGTRLTVL.

This clonotype occurred many times. The chain links TRBV7-2 to TRBJ2-2; 9 nucleotides agree with TRBD2. Germline values: CDR1 SGHTA, CDR2 FQGNSA. This CDR3 contains 15 residues. V shed 4 bases, J shed 7 bases, and the junction held 7 bases outside the gene matches. This chain's CDR3 is CASSSVAGEIGELFF. Here the CDR3 DNA reads TGTGCCAGCAGCTCGGTAGCGGGAGAAATCGGGGAGCTGTTTTTT.

This clonotype has only a few counts. The chain has TRBV20-1 and TRBJ1-6, with D unresolved. The V and J ends lost 1 base and 4 bases respectively, with 11 bases between them. The CDR3 length is 15 residues. The germline gives CDR1 DFQATT, CDR2 SNEGSKA (reference sequence). The CDR3 spells CSARVTADYNSPLHF. For the CDR3, the DNA is TGCAGTGCTAGAGTGACGGCTGATTATAATTCACCCCTCCACTTT.